This T cell receptor beta chain was profiled in a study of T cells after yellow fever vaccination. UMIs were added to TCR cDNA along with a universal primer site when it was made by 5'RACE template switching. In TCRdb, the 5' RACE reads were re-called with MiXCR into one record per CDR3 protein. Of a few hundred thousand distinct CDR3 sequences listed, under 5% are singletons. Concerning this clonotype itself: Antigen unknown.

General study results and limits: Subsequent to the booster, the majority of primary-vaccination clones reappeared (96% CD4, about 90% CD8). Contamination by abundant bulk-population clonotypes could be present in FACS-sorted repertoires.

CDR1 is SGHRS and CDR2 is YFSETQ in the germline V gene. V shed 3 bases and J 6 bases; nucleotides not matched to a gene: 14. CDR3 length equals 17 residues. The source was PBMCs, collected 5 days after the yellow fever booster vaccination. The chain couples TRBV5-1 to TRBJ2-3; 9 bases are a match to TRBD1. This TCR came from a man aged 18-30 years who received the YFV17D yellow fever vaccine. The CDR3 sequence: CASSWGAGTGSSDTQYF. The CDR3 bases are TGCGCCAGCAGCTGGGGGGCCGGGACAGGGTCATCCGATACGCAGTATTTT.